The clone carrying this TCR beta chain showed up just a few times. What it binds is unknown. The CDR3 has 15 residues. Germline CDR1 is LNHDA and CDR2 is SQIVND (reference sequence). The ends lost 6 bases at V and 4 bases at J; junction bases unmatched: 11. This record comes from a study of radiation and T cells in renal cell carcinoma. Findings and limits, study-wide: In blood, top tumor clones expanded by 2 weeks, shrinking by 4.

The repertoire was sequenced with immunoSEQ multiplex PCR; TCRdb's copy has only in-frame clones and lacks some. In the table there are about 130,000 clones, roughly 88% of which are singletons. Noted time point: baseline pretreatment blood. Treatment noted: 15 Gy SBRT to primary tumor, nephrectomy 4 weeks later. Sequencing used blood, obtained from a patient whose treatment included radiotherapy and nephrectomy. This TCR was recovered from a woman aged 50 to 65 with renal cell carcinoma. The chain employs TRBV19 and TRBJ1-2; 7 bases are shared with TRBD1. CDR3 loop: CASSHPGQSFYGYTF. The CDR3 bases are TGTGCCAGTAGCCATCCGGGACAGAGTTTCTATGGCTACACCTTC.